One sample yielded the 10 T cell receptor beta chains listed below, sequenced in a study of early T cells in non-severe SARS-CoV-2 infection (dated by TCRdb to 2020 to 2022). Library construction relied on 5' RACE. Sequenced on a NextSeq 500. Clones were called with MiXCR by TCRdb after fastp trimmed the public reads at Q25, and only in-frame beta chains were retained. Every distinct CDR3 protein forms one entry, paired with its most common genes and DNA. The sample includes 90,000 to 120,000 distinct CDR3 sequences, with more than 9.5% observed a single time. The biggest ten clones account for approximately 7.3% of the sample. Sequencing used whole blood. All receptors come from an adult who was a healthcare worker with PCR-confirmed SARS-CoV-2 infection or an uninfected control (not recorded which).

The J gene is TRBJ1-6, the V gene TRBV28, with 7 positions matching TRBD1. CDR3 length equals 13 residues. Germline values: CDR1 MDHEN, CDR2 SYDVKM. V gave up 8 bases and J gave up 7 bases; unmatched junction bases: 5. CDR3 sequence: CASWGQKNSPLHF. The CDR3 DNA sequence: TGTGCCAGCTGGGGACAGAAAAATTCACCCCTCCACTTT.

The chain combines TRBV20-1 with TRBJ2-2, with TRBD2 matching 7 bases. J lost 4 bases, V lost 5 bases, and 16 bases had no gene match. CDR3 length: 17 residues. CDR1 and CDR2 (germline): DFQATT, SNEGSKA (reference sequence). The CDR3 protein is CSASTLRAGQSTGELFF. In DNA, the CDR3 is TGCAGTGCTTCAACCCTCAGAGCGGGGCAATCCACCGGGGAGCTGTTTTTT.

This clonotype was observed many times. This chain uses TRBV6-1 with TRBJ2-7, with a tentative D call TRBD2 (7 bases). Germline V CDR1 and CDR2: MNHNS, SASEGT. Between the trimmed V and J ends, which lost 7 bases and 4 bases, there was a span of 14 bases. CDR3 length equals 13 residues. The CDR3 here is CASTLGGRYEQYF. The CDR3, as DNA: TGTGCCAGCACCCTCGGGGGGCGGTACGAGCAGTACTTC.

This clonotype was observed at least ten times. The chain is built from TRBV11-2 and TRBJ2-7; TRBD1 agrees at 9 bases. The V and J ends lost 5 bases and 2 bases, in that order; junction bases with no gene match: 10. The CDR3 is made up of 16 amino acids. Germline V gene data show CDR1 as SGHAT and CDR2 as FQNNGV. The CDR3 nucleotides are TGTGCCAGCAGCCCAGTTTCCCGACAGGGGGCCTACGAGCAGTACTTC. Translated: CASSPVSRQGAYEQYF.

The table lists this clonotype with many counts. The V and J genes are TRBV9 and TRBJ2-5, with D perhaps TRBD1 or TRBD2 (5 bases each). Germline V gene lookup returns CDR1 SGDLS and CDR2 YYNGEE. The V end lost 3 bases, the J end lost 0 bases, and 15 bases lay between the germline ends. The CDR3 consists of 16 residues. The CDR3: CASSAKGPSYQETQYF. The CDR3 DNA reads TGTGCCAGCAGCGCAAAGGGACCCTCGTACCAAGAGACCCAGTACTTC.

This clonotype has more than one count but fewer than ten. This chain links TRBV28 with TRBJ2-1; 7 bases agree with TRBD2. The V segment lost 5 bases and the J segment 0 bases; nucleotides outside the gene matches: 1. Germline CDR1 MDHEN, CDR2 SYDVKM. The CDR3 runs to 14 residues. The CDR3 DNA reads TGTGCCAGCAGTGGACTAGACTCCTACAATGAGCAGTTCTTC. Translation gives CASSGLDSYNEQFF. The full variable domain, in which reference TRBV28 and TRBJ2-1 provide the parts outside the CDR3, is DVKVTQSSRYLVKRTGEKVFLECVQDMDHENMFWYRQDPGLGLRLIYFSYDVKMKEKGDIPEGYSVSREKKERFSLILESASTNQTSMYLCASSGLDSYNEQFFGPGTRLTVL.

The genes are TRBV7-6 and TRBJ2-5; TRBD2 agrees at 13 bases. The V gene end was trimmed by 1 base and the J gene end by 5 bases; junction bases not matched to a gene: 7. The V gene's germline CDR1 is SGHVS and CDR2 FNYEAQ. There are 17 residues in the CDR3. The CDR3 DNA sequence: TGTGCCAGCAGCTTAGTGGGACTAGCGGGACGCCCTGAGACCCAGTACTTC. Translating gives CASSLVGLAGRPETQYF.

The chain recombines TRBV27 with TRBJ2-3; unclear D gene. The CDR3 length is 16 residues. CDR1 and CDR2 (germline): MNHEY, SMNVEV (reference sequence). V gave up 8 bases and J gave up 0 bases, with 18 bases separating them. CDR3: CASSAFVQPSTDTQYF. The CDR3 DNA reads TGTGCCAGCTCGGCGTTTGTACAGCCTAGCACAGATACGCAGTATTTT.

This clonotype was recorded many times. The V call is TRBV5-1, the J call TRBJ2-3; 11 positions agree with TRBD2. Unmatched junction bases numbered 7, after V lost 4 bases and J lost 3 bases. Per germline, CDR1 SGHRS and CDR2 YFSETQ. CDR3 length: 16 amino acids. The CDR3 bases are TGCGCCAGCAGCCAGATGACTAGCGGGGCTACAGATACGCAGTATTTT. It encodes CASSQMTSGATDTQYF.

There are many counts of this clonotype. The chain carries TRBV3-1 and TRBJ2-3; unclear D gene. This CDR3 comprises 12 residues. V lost 2 bases and J lost 6, with 6 bases in between. The germline CDR1 and CDR2 sequences are LGHDT and YNNKEL (reference sequence). The CDR3, as DNA: TGTGCCAGCAGCCAACCCGGGGATACGCAGTATTTT. Its translation is CASSQPGDTQYF.